Sequencing of this T cell receptor beta chain was carried out in a study of blood T cells in healthy people across ages. Study-wide findings and caveats: Significant beta diversity loss was already apparent by age about 39, declining roughly linearly. More naive CD4+ cells and higher diversity were found in long-lived than in aged donors.

Using a J-beta primer mix together with a sample-barcoded 5' primer, a second PCR was run for about 7 to 12 cycles. TCRdb called the 5' RACE reads again in MiXCR, with one record for every CDR3 protein. This table has roughly 2 million distinct CDR3 sequences, about 50% appearing once. This clonotype was detected only a few times. What it binds is unknown. Extraction of total RNA produced a minimum of 5 micrograms from each sample. This CDR3 contains 15 residues. V lost 6 bases and J 6 bases, leaving 18 bases between the germline ends. The V gene's germline CDR1 is MNHNS and CDR2 SASEGT. The source material was blood. The chain combines TRBV6-1 with TRBJ2-1, with a tentative D call TRBD2 (6 bases). The sequence was collected from a woman between 35 and 50 years old in good health. In DNA form, the CDR3 reads TGTGCCAGCAGAGTGGTAGCGGTACTAAGCAATGAGCAGTTCTTC. Its protein product is CASRVVAVLSNEQFF.